The 22 T cell receptor beta chains presented below share a single source sample, sequenced in a study of identical twins. TCRdb used MiXCR to reprocess the 5' RACE reads, holding one entry per CDR3 protein. Here the sample spans approximately 220,000 distinct CDR3 sequences, 6.5% to 8.5% being singletons. These data also formed part of another study, on yellow fever vaccine responses in identical twins.

Sequenced sample: memory (CD45RO+) T cells sorted from blood. The origin of the receptors is a woman aged 18-29 years in good health.

This chain uses TRBV6-1 with TRBJ1-6; tentatively, D is TRBD1 (5 bases). The CDR3 is made up of 12 amino acids. V was cut by 1 base and J by 11 bases, with 6 bases left in between. Looked up from germline, CDR1 is MNHNS and CDR2 is SASEGT. The CDR3 DNA sequence: TGTGCCAGCAGTGAAGGGGGGGCACCCCTCCACTTT. The encoded protein is CASSEGGAPLHF.

This clonotype was counted at least ten times. The chain links TRBV5-5 to TRBJ1-1; no clear D gene. The CDR3 totals 13 residues. The V end was cut by 3 bases, the J end by 2 bases, with 8 bases between. In germline, CDR1 is SGHKS, CDR2 YYEKEE (reference sequence). This CDR3 reads CASSWQVNTEAFF. In nucleotides, the CDR3 is TGTGCCAGCAGCTGGCAGGTAAACACTGAAGCTTTCTTT. Combining the CDR3 with reference TRBV5-5 and TRBJ1-1 gives the whole variable domain DAGVTQSPTHLIKTRGQQVTLRCSPISGHKSVSWYQQVLGQGPQFIFQYYEKEERGRGNFPDRFSARQFPNYSSELNVNALLLGDSALYLCASSWQVNTEAFFGQGTRLTVV.

This clonotype showed up many times. V and J are TRBV10-3 and TRBJ2-3; 8 bases align to TRBD1. The germline CDR1 and CDR2 sequences are ENHRY and SYGVKD. Trimming cost V 6 bases and J 4 bases; bases outside gene matches: 12. The CDR3 has 16 amino acids. This CDR3 is CAIREPGGKSADTQYF. The CDR3, as DNA: TGTGCCATCAGGGAACCAGGGGGCAAGTCCGCAGATACGCAGTATTTT.

V and J are TRBV29-1 and TRBJ1-2; 8 nucleotides agree with TRBD1. Per the germline V gene, CDR1 is SQVTM and CDR2 is ANQGSEA. This CDR3 contains 13 residues. Trimming at V came to 7 bases and at J to 3 bases, leaving 7 bases not matched to a gene. CDR3 region: CSGGTGQDYGYTF. The CDR3 bases are TGCAGCGGTGGGACAGGTCAGGACTATGGCTACACCTTC.

This clonotype has a handful of counts. The chain joins TRBV27 to TRBJ2-5; 9 bases align to TRBD2. CDR1 is MNHEY and CDR2 is SMNVEV in the germline V gene (reference sequence). V shed 6 bases, J shed 2 bases, and the junction held 19 bases outside the gene matches. CDR3 length: 19 amino acids. CDR3: CASSPPPGGGARPQETQYF. CDR3 coding DNA: TGTGCCAGCAGCCCACCCCCGGGCGGGGGGGCCCGGCCTCAAGAGACCCAGTACTTC.

The genes are TRBV29-1 and TRBJ2-7; maybe TRBD2 (7 bases). The germline gives CDR1 SQVTM, CDR2 ANQGSEA. With 1 base removed from V and 5 bases from J, the gap between germline ends came to 12 bases. The CDR3 has 13 residues. In nucleotides, the CDR3 is TGCAGCGTTGAAGTTGCGGGGGCCCACGAGCAGTACTTC. It is translated as CSVEVAGAHEQYF.

This clonotype has just a few counts. This rearrangement joins TRBV12-3 or TRBV12-4 to TRBJ1-1; 9 bases are a match to TRBD1. Trimming cost V 4 bases and J 1 base; bases outside gene matches: 4. The CDR3 has 15 amino acids. In DNA, the CDR3 is TGTGCCAGCAGTTACAGGACAGGGGAGAACACTGAAGCTTTCTTT. The encoded protein is CASSYRTGENTEAFF.

This clonotype was seen a few times. The gene calls are TRBV12-3 or TRBV12-4 and TRBJ2-1, with 8 bases lining up with TRBD2. This CDR3 has 16 amino acids. V shed 1 base and J 8 bases; nucleotides not matched to a gene: 10. The CDR3 region is CASSLGTSILWDEQFF. In nucleotides, the CDR3 is TGTGCCAGCAGTTTAGGGACTAGCATTCTCTGGGATGAGCAGTTCTTC.

This clonotype was observed a handful of times. This chain joins TRBV6-2 or TRBV6-3 and TRBJ2-7; 9 bases are a match to TRBD2. The CDR3 contains 15 residues. V shed 1 base, J shed 2 bases, and the junction held 3 bases outside the gene matches. Germline V gene lookup returns CDR1 MNHEY and CDR2 SVGEGT. In DNA, the CDR3 is TGTGCCAGCAGTTACTTGGCGGGAGGGCCCTACGAGCAGTACTTC. Translated: CASSYLAGGPYEQYF.

The V call is TRBV5-1, the J call TRBJ2-6, with TRBD1 as a possible D gene (6 bases). The V gene's germline CDR1 is SGHRS and CDR2 YFSETQ. The ends were cut back, 4 bases at V and 2 bases at J, with 16 bases in the middle. CDR3 length: 17 amino acids. The chain's CDR3 is CASSPTNRVTGANVLTF. The CDR3, as DNA: TGCGCCAGCAGCCCGACCAACAGGGTTACTGGGGCCAACGTCCTGACTTTC.

The chain joins TRBV20-1 to TRBJ1-5, with D possibly TRBD1 on 6 matching bases. This CDR3 has 13 residues. The V and J ends lost 3 bases and 3 bases respectively, with 9 bases between them. CDR1 and CDR2 from the germline V gene are DFQATT and SNEGSKA (reference sequence). The CDR3 sequence: CSARTGANQPQHF. The CDR3 region has the DNA TGCAGTGCTAGGACAGGCGCCAATCAGCCCCAGCATTTT.

Details on this clonotype: Relative to the germline gene, one junction end is altered; a read error may explain this. The chain employs TRBV7-7 and TRBJ2-7, with D maybe TRBD1 (5 bases). The CDR3 is 17 residues long. CDR1 is SSHAT and CDR2 is FNYEAQ in the germline V gene (reference sequence). The CDR3 sequence is CASSQRGTKPPLWEQYF. The CDR3 nucleotides read TGTGCTAGCAGCCAAAGGGGTACCAAGCCACCCCTTTGGGAGCAGTACTTC.

This clonotype turned up a few times. The chain recombines TRBV6-6 with TRBJ1-1; D gene unclear. The germline CDR1 and CDR2 sequences are MNHNY and SVGAGI (reference sequence). Trimming stripped 5 bases from V and 4 bases from J, with 11 bases between. The CDR3 is made up of 13 amino acids. This CDR3 is CASSDWEGTEAFF. As DNA, the CDR3 is TGTGCCAGCAGTGATTGGGAGGGCACTGAAGCTTTCTTT.

This clonotype was observed a few times. The chain uses TRBV11-2 and TRBJ2-5; a weak D match, TRBD1 (6 bases). The CDR3 length is 15 residues. Germline V gene data show CDR1 as SGHAT and CDR2 as FQNNGV. Deletions cut 0 bases from V and 5 bases from J, with 13 bases between. CDR3 DNA sequence: TGTGCCAGCAGCTTAGACAGGGGTCAGGGGGAGACCCAGTACTTC. It translates to CASSLDRGQGETQYF.

This clonotype was seen repeatedly, ten times or more. V usage is TRBV5-1 and J usage is TRBJ2-5; 7 positions match TRBD2. This CDR3 is built from 16 residues. Germline V CDR1 and CDR2: SGHRS, YFSETQ. With V trimmed by 2 bases and J by 2 bases, 9 bases remained unmatched. DNA for the CDR3: TGCGCCAGCAGCTTAAGAGTCGCTAGCGGTCAAGAGACCCAGTACTTC. It translates to CASSLRVASGQETQYF.

This clonotype was observed a handful of times. The rearrangement joins TRBV20-1 to TRBJ2-7, with 8 nucleotides matching TRBD2. Germline-derived CDR1 and CDR2 are DFQATT and SNEGSKA (reference sequence). After removal of 2 bases from V and 4 bases from J, the junction contained 7 bases not matched to a gene. CDR3 length: 14 residues. CDR3 DNA sequence: TGCAGTGCTAGAATGTCTAGCGGGCTGTACGAGCAGTACTTC. This translates into CSARMSSGLYEQYF.

V gene TRBV6-4 combines with J gene TRBJ1-4; 7 bases agree with TRBD1. The junction had 10 bases not matched to a gene; V was cut back by 4 bases and J by 8 bases. Germline V gives CDR1 MRHNA, CDR2 SNTAGT. CDR3 length: 15 residues. CDR3 loop: CASSVSGTEREKLFF. The DNA for the CDR3 is TGTGCCAGCAGTGTCTCCGGGACAGAACGAGAAAAACTGTTTTTT.

This clonotype showed up many times. CDR3 sequence: CASKKGTDSYEQYF. The CDR3 region has the DNA TGTGCCAGCAAAAAGGGGACAGACTCCTACGAGCAGTACTTC. The rearrangement uses TRBV6-1 and TRBJ2-7; 7 bases match TRBD1. The germline CDR1 and CDR2 sequences are MNHNS and SASEGT. The CDR3 has 14 residues. J gave up 0 bases and V 7 bases, and 6 bases lay outside the gene matches.

This clonotype was seen at least ten times. V usage is TRBV3-1 and J usage is TRBJ1-3; D is unresolved. The CDR3 extends over 16 amino acids. V lost 1 base and J lost 0, with 10 bases in between. CDR1 and CDR2 from the germline V gene are LGHDT and YNNKEL (reference sequence). CDR3 sequence reads: CASSQGRSNSGNTIYF. CDR3 DNA sequence: TGTGCCAGCAGCCAAGGCCGCTCTAACTCTGGAAACACCATATATTTT.

In this sample, this clonotype turned up many times. The chain uses TRBV29-1 and TRBJ2-3, with TRBD1 matching over 7 bases. The CDR3 is 15 amino acids. From germline, CDR1 is SQVTM and CDR2 ANQGSEA. V lost 7 bases to trimming and J lost 4 bases; unmatched junction nucleotides: 14. CDR3 region: CSALSPYRGPDTQYF. CDR3 coding DNA: TGCAGCGCCCTATCCCCCTACAGGGGACCAGATACGCAGTATTTT.

This clonotype appeared a few times. The rearrangement joins TRBV20-1 to TRBJ2-5; a possible D gene is TRBD2 (5 bases). The CDR3 loop spans 16 amino acids. Germline CDR1 is DFQATT and CDR2 is SNEGSKA (reference sequence). V was clipped by 4 bases and J by 5 bases, with 23 bases between them. The chain's CDR3 is CSAKPFAGASRETQYF. The CDR3 region has the DNA TGCAGTGCTAAGCCATTTGCGGGCGCCTCTCGGGAGACCCAGTACTTC.

Ten or more counts support this clonotype. The V gene is TRBV5-5, the J gene TRBJ2-1; 11 bases line up with TRBD1. The germline CDR1 and CDR2 sequences are SGHKS and YYEKEE (reference sequence). After removal of 0 bases from V and 8 bases from J, the junction contained 10 bases not matched to a gene. This CDR3 has 17 residues. DNA for the CDR3: TGTGCCAGCAGCTTGGCCAAGAGGGGACAGGGGGTCTATGAGCAGTTCTTC. Translation: CASSLAKRGQGVYEQFF. Full variable domain (remainder filled in from reference TRBV5-5 and TRBJ2-1): DAGVTQSPTHLIKTRGQQVTLRCSPISGHKSVSWYQQVLGQGPQFIFQYYEKEERGRGNFPDRFSARQFPNYSSELNVNALLLGDSALYLCASSLAKRGQGVYEQFFGPGTRLTVL.